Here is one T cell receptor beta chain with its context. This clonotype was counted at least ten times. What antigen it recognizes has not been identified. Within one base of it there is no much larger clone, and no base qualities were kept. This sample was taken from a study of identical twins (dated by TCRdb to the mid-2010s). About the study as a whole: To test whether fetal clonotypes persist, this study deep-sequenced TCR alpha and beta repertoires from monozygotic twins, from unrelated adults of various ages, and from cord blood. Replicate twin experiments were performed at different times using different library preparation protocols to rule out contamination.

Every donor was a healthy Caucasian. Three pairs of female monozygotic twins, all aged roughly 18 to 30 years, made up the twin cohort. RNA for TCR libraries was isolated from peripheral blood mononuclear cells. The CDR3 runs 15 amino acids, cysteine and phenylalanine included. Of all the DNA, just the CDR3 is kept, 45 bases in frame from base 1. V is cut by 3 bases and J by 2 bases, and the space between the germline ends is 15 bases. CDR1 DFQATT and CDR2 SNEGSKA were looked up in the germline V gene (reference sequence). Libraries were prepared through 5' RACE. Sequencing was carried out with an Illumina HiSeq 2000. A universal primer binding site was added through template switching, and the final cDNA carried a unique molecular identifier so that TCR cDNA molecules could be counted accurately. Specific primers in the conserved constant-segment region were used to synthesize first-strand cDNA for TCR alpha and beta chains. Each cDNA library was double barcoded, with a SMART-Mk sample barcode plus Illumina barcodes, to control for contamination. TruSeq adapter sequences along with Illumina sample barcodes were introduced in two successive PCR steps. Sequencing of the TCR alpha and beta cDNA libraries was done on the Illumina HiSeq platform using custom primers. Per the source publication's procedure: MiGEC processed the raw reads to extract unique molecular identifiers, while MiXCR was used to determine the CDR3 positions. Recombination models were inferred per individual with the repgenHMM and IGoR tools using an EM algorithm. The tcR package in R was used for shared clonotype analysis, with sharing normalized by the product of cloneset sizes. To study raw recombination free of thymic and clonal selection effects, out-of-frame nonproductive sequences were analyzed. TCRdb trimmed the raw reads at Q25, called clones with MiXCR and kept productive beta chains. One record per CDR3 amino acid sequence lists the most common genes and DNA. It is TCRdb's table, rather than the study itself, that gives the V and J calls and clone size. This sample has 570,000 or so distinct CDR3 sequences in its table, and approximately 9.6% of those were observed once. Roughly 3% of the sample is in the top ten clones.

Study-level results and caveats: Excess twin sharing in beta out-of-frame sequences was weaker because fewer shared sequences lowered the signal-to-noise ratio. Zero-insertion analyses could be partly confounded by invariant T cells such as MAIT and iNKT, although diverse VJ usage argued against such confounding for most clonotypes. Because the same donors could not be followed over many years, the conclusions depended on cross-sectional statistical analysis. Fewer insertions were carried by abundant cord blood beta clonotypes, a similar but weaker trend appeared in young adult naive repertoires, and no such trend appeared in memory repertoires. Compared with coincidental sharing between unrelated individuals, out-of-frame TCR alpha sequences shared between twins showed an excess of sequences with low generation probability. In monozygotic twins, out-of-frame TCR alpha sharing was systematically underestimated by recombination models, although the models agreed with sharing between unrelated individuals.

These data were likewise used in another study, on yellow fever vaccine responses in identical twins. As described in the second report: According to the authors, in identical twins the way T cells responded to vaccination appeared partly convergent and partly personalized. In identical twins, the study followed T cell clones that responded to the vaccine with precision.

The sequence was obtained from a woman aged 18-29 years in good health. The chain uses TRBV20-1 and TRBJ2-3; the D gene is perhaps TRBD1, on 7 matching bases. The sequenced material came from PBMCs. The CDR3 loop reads CSASPRGAFTDTQYF. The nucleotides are TGCAGTGCTAGCCCCAGGGGGGCCTTCACAGATACGCAGTATTTT.